Described below is a single T cell receptor beta chain sequence and its context. The CDR3 spans 12 residues. Trimming removed 5 bases from V and 9 bases from J; junction bases left unmatched: 4. The data derive from a study of control samples from healthy donors and cancer patients. The method was immunoSEQ multiplex PCR; TCRdb's version includes in-frame clones alone and lacks a portion of them. The table has some 89,000 clones, roughly 86% seen once. This sequence joins TRBV12-3 or TRBV12-4 and TRBJ2-1; 7 positions match TRBD1. This receptor was taken from a man younger than 45 in good health. Sequenced input: blood. The DNA for the CDR3 is TGTGCCAGCAGTCCGACAGGGAGTGAGCAGTTCTTC. Amino acids: CASSPTGSEQFF.